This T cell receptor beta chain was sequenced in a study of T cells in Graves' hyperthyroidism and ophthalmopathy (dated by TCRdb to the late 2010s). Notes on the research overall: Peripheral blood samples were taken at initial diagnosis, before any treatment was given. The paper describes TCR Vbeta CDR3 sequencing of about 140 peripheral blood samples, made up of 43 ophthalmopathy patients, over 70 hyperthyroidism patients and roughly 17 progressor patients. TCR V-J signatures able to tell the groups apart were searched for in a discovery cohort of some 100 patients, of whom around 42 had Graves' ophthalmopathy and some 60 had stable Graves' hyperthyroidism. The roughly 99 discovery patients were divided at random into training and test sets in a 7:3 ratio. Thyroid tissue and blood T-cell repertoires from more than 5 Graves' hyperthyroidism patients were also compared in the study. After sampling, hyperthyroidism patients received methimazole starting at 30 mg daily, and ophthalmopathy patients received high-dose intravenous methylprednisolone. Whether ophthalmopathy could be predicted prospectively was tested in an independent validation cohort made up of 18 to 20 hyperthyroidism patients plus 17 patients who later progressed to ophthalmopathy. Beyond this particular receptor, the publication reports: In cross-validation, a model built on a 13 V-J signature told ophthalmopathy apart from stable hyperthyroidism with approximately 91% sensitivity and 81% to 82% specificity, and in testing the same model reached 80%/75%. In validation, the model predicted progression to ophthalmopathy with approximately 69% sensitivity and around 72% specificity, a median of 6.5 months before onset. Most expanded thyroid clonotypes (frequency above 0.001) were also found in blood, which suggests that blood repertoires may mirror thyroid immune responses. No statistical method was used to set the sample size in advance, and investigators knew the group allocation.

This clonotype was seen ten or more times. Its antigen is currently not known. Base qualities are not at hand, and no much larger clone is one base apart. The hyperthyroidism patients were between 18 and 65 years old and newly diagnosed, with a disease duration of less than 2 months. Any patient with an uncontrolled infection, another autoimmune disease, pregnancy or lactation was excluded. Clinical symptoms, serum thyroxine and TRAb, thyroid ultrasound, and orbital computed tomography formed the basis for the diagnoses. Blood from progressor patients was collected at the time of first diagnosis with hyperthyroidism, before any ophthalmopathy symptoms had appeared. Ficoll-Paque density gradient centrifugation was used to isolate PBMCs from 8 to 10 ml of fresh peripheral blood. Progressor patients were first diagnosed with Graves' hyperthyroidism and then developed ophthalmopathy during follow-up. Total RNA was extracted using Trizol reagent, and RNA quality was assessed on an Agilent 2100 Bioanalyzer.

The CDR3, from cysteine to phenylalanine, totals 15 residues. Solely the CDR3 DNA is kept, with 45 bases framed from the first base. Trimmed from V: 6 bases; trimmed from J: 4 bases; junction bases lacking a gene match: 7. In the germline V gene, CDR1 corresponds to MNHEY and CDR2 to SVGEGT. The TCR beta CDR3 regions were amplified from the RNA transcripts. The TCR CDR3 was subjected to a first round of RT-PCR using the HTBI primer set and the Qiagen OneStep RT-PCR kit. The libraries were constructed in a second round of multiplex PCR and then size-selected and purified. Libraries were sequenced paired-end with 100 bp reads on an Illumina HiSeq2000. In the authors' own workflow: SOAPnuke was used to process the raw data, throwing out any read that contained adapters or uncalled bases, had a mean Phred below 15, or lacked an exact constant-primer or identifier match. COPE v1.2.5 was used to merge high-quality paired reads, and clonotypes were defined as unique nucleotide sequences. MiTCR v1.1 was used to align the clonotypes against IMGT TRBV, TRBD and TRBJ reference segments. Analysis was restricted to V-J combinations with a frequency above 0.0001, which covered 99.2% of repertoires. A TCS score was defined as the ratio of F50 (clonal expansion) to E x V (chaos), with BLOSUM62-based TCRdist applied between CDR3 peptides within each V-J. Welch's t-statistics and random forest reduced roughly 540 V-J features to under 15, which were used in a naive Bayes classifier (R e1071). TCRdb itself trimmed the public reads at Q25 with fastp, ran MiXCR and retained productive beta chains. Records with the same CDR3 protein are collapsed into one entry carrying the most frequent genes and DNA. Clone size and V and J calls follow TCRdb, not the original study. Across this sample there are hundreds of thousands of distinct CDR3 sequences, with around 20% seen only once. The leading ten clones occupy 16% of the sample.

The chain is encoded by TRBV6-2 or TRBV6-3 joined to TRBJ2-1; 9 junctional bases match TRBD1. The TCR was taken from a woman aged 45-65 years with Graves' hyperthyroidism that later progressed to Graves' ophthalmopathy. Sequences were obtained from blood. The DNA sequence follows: TGTGCCAGCAGGCCCACAGGGGGCATTTACAATGAGCAGTTCTTC. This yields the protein CASRPTGGIYNEQFF.